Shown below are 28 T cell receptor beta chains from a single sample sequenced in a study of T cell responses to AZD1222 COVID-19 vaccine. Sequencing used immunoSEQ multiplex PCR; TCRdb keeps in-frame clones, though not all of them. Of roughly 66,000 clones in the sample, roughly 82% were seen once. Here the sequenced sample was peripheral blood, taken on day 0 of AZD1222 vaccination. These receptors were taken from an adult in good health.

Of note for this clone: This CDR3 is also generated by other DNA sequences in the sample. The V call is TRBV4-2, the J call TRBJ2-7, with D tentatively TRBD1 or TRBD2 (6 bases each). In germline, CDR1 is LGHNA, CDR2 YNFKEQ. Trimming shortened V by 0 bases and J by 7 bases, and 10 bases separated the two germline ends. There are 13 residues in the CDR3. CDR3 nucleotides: TGTGCCAGCAGCCAAGATAAAGGGGGGGAGCAGTACTTC. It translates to CASSQDKGGEQYF.

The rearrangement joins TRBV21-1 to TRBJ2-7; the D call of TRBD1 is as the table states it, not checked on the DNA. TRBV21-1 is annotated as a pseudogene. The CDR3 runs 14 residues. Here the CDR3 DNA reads TGTGCCAGCACGAGGGGGCCCCCGACCTACGAGCAGTACTTC. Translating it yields CASTRGPPTYEQYF.

Here the CDR3 DNA reads TGCGCCAGCAGCTTTGGGGTTTACGAGCAGTACTTC. It translates to CASSFGVYEQYF. This chain connects TRBV5-1 to TRBJ2-7; D is undetermined. The CDR3 runs 12 residues. Germline lookup yields CDR1 SGHRS and CDR2 YFSETQ. V dropped 2 bases and J dropped 4 bases, with 7 bases sitting between them.

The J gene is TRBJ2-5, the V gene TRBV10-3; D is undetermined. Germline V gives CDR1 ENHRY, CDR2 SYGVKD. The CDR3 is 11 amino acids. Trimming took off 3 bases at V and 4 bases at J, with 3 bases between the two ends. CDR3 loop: CAISDRETQYF. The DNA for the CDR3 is TGTGCCATCAGTGACCGAGAGACCCAGTACTTC.

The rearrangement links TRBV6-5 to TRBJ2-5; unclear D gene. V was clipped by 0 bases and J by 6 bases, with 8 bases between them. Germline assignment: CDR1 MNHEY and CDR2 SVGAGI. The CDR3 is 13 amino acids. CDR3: CASSYSGRQTQYF. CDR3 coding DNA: TGTGCCAGCAGTTACTCTGGGCGTCAGACCCAGTACTTC.

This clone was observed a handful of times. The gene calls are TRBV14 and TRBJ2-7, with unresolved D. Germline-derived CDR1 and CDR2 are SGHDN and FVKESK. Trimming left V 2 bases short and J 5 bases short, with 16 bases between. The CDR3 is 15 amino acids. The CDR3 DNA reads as TGTGCCAGCAGCCAATTTTCTGGAGTCCTCGACGAGCAGTACTTC. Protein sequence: CASSQFSGVLDEQYF.

CDR3 protein: CASSRGRQSNQPQHF. The CDR3, as DNA: TGTGCCAGCAGCCGAGGACGTCAGAGCAATCAGCCCCAGCATTTT. The chain has TRBV7-8 and TRBJ1-5; no definite D call. Looked up from germline, CDR1 is SGHVS and CDR2 is FQNEAQ. This CDR3 comprises 15 residues. Trimming left V 5 bases short and J 1 base short, with 12 bases between.

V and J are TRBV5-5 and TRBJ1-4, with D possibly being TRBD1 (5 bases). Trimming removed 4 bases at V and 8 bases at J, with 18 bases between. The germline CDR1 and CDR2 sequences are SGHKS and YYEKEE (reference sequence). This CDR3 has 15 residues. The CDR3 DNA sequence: TGTGCCAGCAGCCCTCCGGGACCCCGGGGGGAAAAACTGTTTTTT. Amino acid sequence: CASSPPGPRGEKLFF.

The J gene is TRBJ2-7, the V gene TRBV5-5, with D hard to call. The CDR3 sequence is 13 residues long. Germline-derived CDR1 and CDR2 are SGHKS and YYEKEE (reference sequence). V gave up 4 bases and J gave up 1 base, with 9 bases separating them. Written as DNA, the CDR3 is TGTGCCAGCAGCCCCCTAGATTCCTACGAGCAGTACTTC. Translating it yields CASSPLDSYEQYF. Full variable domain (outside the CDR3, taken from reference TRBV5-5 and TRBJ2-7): DAGVTQSPTHLIKTRGQQVTLRCSPISGHKSVSWYQQVLGQGPQFIFQYYEKEERGRGNFPDRFSARQFPNYSSELNVNALLLGDSALYLCASSPLDSYEQYFGPGTRLTVT.

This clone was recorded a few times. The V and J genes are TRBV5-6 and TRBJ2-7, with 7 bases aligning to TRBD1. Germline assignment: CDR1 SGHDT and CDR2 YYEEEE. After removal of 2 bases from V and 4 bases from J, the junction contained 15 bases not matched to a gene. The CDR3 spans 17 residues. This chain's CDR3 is CASSFFPTGAIPYEQYF. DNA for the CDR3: TGTGCCAGCAGCTTTTTCCCTACAGGGGCTATACCGTACGAGCAGTACTTC.

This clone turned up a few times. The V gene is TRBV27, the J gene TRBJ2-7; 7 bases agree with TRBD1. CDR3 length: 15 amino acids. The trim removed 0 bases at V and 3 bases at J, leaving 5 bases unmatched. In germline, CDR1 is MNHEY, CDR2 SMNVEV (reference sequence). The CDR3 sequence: CASSLSTGSFYEQYF. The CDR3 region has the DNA TGTGCCAGCAGTTTATCGACAGGGTCCTTCTACGAGCAGTACTTC.

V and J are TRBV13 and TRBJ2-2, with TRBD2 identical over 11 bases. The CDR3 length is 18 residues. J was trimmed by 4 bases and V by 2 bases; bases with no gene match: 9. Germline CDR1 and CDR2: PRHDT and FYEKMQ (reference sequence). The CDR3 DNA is TGTGCCAGCAGCTTAAGGCCGACTAGCGGGGCCTTCACCGGGGAGCTGTTTTTT. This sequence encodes CASSLRPTSGAFTGELFF.

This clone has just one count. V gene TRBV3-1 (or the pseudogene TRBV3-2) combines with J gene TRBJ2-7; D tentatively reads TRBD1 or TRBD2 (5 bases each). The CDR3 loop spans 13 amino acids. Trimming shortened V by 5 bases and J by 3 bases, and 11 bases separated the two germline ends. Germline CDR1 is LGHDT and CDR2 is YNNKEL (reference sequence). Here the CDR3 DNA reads TGTGCCAGCAGCTTCGGGACCCTCTACGAGCAGTACTTC. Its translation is CASSFGTLYEQYF.

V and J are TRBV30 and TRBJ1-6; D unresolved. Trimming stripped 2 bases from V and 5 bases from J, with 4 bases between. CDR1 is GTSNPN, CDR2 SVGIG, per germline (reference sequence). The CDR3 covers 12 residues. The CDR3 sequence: CAWSLNNSPLHF. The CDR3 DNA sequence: TGTGCCTGGAGTTTAAATAATTCACCCCTCCACTTT.

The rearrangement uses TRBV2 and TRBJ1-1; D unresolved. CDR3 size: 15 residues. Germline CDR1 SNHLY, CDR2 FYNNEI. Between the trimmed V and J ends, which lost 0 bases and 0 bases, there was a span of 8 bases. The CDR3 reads CASSEAERLNTEAFF. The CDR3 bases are TGTGCCAGCAGTGAAGCAGAACGTTTGAACACTGAAGCTTTCTTT.

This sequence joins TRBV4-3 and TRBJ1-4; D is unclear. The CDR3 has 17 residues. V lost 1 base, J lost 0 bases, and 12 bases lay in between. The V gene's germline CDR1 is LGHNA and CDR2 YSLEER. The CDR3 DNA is TGCGCCAGCAGCCAAGGTCTATTATATGCAACTAATGAAAAACTGTTTTTT. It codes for CASSQGLLYATNEKLFF.

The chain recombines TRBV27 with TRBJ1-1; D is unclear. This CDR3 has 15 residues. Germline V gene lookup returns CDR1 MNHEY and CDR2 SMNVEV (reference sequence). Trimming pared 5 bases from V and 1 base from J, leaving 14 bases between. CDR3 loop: CASSLPGAANTEAFF. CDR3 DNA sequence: TGTGCCAGCAGTCTACCTGGTGCAGCGAACACTGAAGCTTTCTTT.

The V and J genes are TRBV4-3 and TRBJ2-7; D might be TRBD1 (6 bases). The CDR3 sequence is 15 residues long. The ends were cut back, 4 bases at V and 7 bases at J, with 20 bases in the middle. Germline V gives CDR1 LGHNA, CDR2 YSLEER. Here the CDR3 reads CASSPSWQGLGEQYF. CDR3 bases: TGCGCCAGCAGCCCCTCCTGGCAGGGGCTGGGTGAGCAGTACTTC.

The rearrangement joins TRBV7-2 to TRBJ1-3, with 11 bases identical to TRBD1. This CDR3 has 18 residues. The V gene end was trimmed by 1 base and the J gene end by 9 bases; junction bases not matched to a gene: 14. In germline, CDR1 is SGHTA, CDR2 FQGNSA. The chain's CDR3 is CASSLDPGTGGARSTIYF. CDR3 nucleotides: TGTGCCAGCAGCTTAGATCCCGGGACAGGGGGGGCCCGGAGCACCATATATTTT.

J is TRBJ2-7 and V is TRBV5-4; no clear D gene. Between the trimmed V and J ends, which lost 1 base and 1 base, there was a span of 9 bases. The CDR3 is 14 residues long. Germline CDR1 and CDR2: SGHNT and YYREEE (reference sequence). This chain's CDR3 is CASSLFPRSYEQYF. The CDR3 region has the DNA TGTGCCAGCAGCTTGTTTCCCAGATCCTACGAGCAGTACTTC. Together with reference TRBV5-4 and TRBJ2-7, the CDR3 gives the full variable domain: ETGVTQSPTHLIKTRGQQVTLRCSSQSGHNTVSWYQQALGQGPQFIFQYYREEENGRGNFPPRFSGLQFPNYSSELNVNALELDDSALYLCASSLFPRSYEQYFGPGTRLTVT.

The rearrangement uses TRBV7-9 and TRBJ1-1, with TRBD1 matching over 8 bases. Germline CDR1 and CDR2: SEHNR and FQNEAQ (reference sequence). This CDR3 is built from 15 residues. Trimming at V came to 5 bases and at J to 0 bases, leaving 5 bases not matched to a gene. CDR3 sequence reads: CASSPGGHMNTEAFF. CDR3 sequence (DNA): TGTGCCAGCAGCCCAGGGGGCCACATGAACACTGAAGCTTTCTTT.

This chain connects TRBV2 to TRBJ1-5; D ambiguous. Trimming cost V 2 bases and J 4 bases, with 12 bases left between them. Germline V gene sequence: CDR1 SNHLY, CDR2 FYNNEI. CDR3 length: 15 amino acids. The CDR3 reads CASSENLGGNQPQHF. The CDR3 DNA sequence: TGTGCCAGCAGTGAAAACTTGGGCGGAAATCAGCCCCAGCATTTT.

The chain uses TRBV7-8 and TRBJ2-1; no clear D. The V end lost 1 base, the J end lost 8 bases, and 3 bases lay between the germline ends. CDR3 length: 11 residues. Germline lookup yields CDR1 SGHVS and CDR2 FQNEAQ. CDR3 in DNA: TGTGCCAGCAGCTTAGTGGATGAGCAGTTCTTC. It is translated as CASSLVDEQFF.

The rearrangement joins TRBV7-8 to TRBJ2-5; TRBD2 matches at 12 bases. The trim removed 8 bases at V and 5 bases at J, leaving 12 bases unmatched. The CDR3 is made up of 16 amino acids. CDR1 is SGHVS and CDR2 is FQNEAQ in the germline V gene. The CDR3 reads CASGNLAGGPRETQYF. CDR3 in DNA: TGTGCCAGCGGTAACCTAGCGGGGGGGCCGAGGGAGACCCAGTACTTC.

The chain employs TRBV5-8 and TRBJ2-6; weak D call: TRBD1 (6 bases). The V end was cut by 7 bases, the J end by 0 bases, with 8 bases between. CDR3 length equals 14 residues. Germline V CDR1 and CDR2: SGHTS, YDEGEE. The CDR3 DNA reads TGTGCCAGCGACAGGATCTCTGGGGCCAACGTCCTGACTTTC. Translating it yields CASDRISGANVLTF.

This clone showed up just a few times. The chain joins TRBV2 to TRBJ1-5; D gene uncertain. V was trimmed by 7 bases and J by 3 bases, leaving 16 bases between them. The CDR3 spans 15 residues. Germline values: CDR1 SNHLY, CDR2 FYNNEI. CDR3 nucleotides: TGTGCCAGCAAATATAAGGCAGACACCAATCAGCCCCAGCATTTT. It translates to CASKYKADTNQPQHF.

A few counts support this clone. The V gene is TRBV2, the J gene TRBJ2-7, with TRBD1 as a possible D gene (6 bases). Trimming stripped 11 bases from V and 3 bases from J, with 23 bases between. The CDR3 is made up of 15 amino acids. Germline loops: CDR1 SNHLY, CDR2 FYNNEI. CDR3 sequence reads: CAGSGQTINLYEQYF. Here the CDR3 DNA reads TGTGCCGGGAGTGGACAGACCATAAATCTCTACGAGCAGTACTTC.

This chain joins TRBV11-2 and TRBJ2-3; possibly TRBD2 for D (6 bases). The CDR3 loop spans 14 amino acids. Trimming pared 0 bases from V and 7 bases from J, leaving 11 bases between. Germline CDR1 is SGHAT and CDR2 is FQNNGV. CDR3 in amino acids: CASSLDRDSYTQYF. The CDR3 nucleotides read TGTGCCAGCAGCTTAGATCGGGACTCCTATACGCAGTATTTT.